The clone carrying this TCR beta chain was found many times. Its antigen remains unidentified. Peripheral blood was collected from the related graft donor on the marrow donation day. The data were obtained in a study of T cells after posttransplantation cyclophosphamide. General study points: Donor-recipient repertoire similarity was low at 1-2 months, rising over year one. TRB overlap between skin or GI tissue T cells and blood was limited. TRB clonality was highly associated with recipient CMV seropositivity and reactivation.

In germline, CDR1 is LNHNV, CDR2 YYDKDF (reference sequence). V lost 2 bases to trimming and J lost 1 base; unmatched junction nucleotides: 6. CDR3 length equals 18 residues. Assay: immunoSEQ multiplex PCR; the TCRdb copy retains only in-frame clones and omits some. Altogether about 40,000 clones were found in the sample, and no singletons occur. This TCR was recovered from a woman aged 50 to 60 in good health and a related stem cell transplant donor. This chain connects TRBV15 to TRBJ2-6; TRBD2 matches 9 bases. The specimen sequenced was PBMCs. CDR3 sequence (DNA): TGTGCCACCAGCAGACTGGGGCGGGGGGGGTCTGGGGCCAACGTCCTGACTTTC. Its protein product is CATSRLGRGGSGANVLTF. Using reference TRBV15 and TRBJ2-6 for the parts outside the CDR3, the full variable domain is DAMVIQNPRYQVTQFGKPVTLSCSQTLNHNVMYWYQQKSSQAPKLLFHYYDKDFNNEADTPDNFQSRRPNTSFCFLDIRSPGLGDTAMYLCATSRLGRGGSGANVLTFGAGSRLTVL.